The rows below give T cell receptor beta chains drawn from one sample of a study of shared clonotypes between healthy human individuals. TCRdb's table, derived via immunoSEQ multiplex PCR, lists solely in-frame clones and lacks some. The repertoire holds under 2,000,000 clones, with 85% to 95% as singletons. What was sequenced was naive CD8+ T cells sorted from blood. The receptors were sampled from a man younger than 30 in good health. Each CDR3 is given with its conserved first and last residue. D genes are given only for firm matches. Rows give clone size only sometimes, using once, few, many, or a class for an expanded clone.

J gene: TRBJ2-6; D gene: NA; V gene: TRBV5-1; clone size: NA; CDR3 length: 16; CDR3 DNA: TGCGCCAGCAGCTTGGGTCGGAGCTCTGGGGCCAACGTCCTGACTTTC; CDR3 protein: CASSLGRSSGANVLTF
J gene: TRBJ2-7; D gene: TRBD2; V gene: TRBV19; clone size: NA; CDR3 length: 14; CDR3 DNA: TGTGCCAGTAGTTACGGGACTAGAGCCTACGAGCAGTACTTC; CDR3 protein: CASSYGTRAYEQYF
J gene: TRBJ2-7; D gene: NA; V gene: TRBV7-6; clone size: NA; CDR3 length: 13; CDR3 DNA: TGTGCCAGCAGCCTAACAGGGATTGACGAGCAGTACTTC; CDR3 protein: CASSLTGIDEQYF
J gene: TRBJ1-5; D gene: TRBD1; V gene: TRBV6-5; clone size: NA; CDR3 length: 14; CDR3 DNA: TGTGCCAGCAGTCCGGACAGGGAAACTCAGCCCCAGCATTTT; CDR3 protein: CASSPDRETQPQHF
J gene: TRBJ2-7; D gene: NA; V gene: TRBV28; clone size: once; CDR3 length: 12; CDR3 DNA: TGTGCCAGCAGTGGTGGAGTGATAGAGCAGTACTTC; CDR3 protein: CASSGGVIEQYF
J gene: TRBJ1-2; D gene: NA; V gene: TRBV6-1; clone size: NA; CDR3 length: 15; CDR3 DNA: TGTGCCAGCAGTGAAGACCGTTGGTGGCCCTATGGCTACACCTTC; CDR3 protein: CASSEDRWWPYGYTF
J gene: TRBJ2-7; D gene: NA; V gene: TRBV5-6; clone size: NA; CDR3 length: 15; CDR3 DNA: TGTGCCAGCAGCTTTGGTCAGGGCCGCTCCTACGAGCAGTACTTC; CDR3 protein: CASSFGQGRSYEQYF
J gene: TRBJ1-5; D gene: NA; V gene: TRBV15; clone size: NA; CDR3 length: 12; CDR3 DNA: TGTGCCACCAGTACGAGCAATCAGCCCCAGCATTTT; CDR3 protein: CATSTSNQPQHF
J gene: TRBJ2-1; D gene: NA; V gene: TRBV10-2; clone size: NA; CDR3 length: 12; CDR3 DNA: TGCGCCAGCAGACACGACGGCAATGAGCAGTTCTTC; CDR3 protein: CASRHDGNEQFF
J gene: TRBJ2-7; D gene: TRBD2; V gene: TRBV4-3; clone size: NA; CDR3 length: 19; CDR3 DNA: TGCGCCAGCAGCCAAGTCCCCTCCACTCTAGCGGGAGGAATTTACGAGCAGTACTTC; CDR3 protein: CASSQVPSTLAGGIYEQYF
J gene: TRBJ2-1; D gene: TRBD2; V gene: TRBV6-1; clone size: NA; CDR3 length: 15; CDR3 DNA: TGTGCCAGCAGTGAACTAGCGGACTCCTACAATGAGCAGTTCTTC; CDR3 protein: CASSELADSYNEQFF
J gene: TRBJ2-7; D gene: NA; V gene: TRBV15; clone size: NA; CDR3 length: 13; CDR3 DNA: TGTGCCACCAGCGAAGCTAGGGCCTACGAGCAGTACTTC; CDR3 protein: CATSEARAYEQYF
J gene: TRBJ2-7; D gene: NA; V gene: TRBV4-1; clone size: NA; CDR3 length: 13; CDR3 DNA: TGCGCCAGCAGCCAAGTGGGGACTGACGAGCAGTACTTC; CDR3 protein: CASSQVGTDEQYF
J gene: TRBJ1-2; D gene: NA; V gene: TRBV7-8; clone size: NA; CDR3 length: 13; CDR3 DNA: TGTGCCAGCAGCTTAGCGAGGAACTATGGCTACACCTTC; CDR3 protein: CASSLARNYGYTF
J gene: TRBJ2-7; D gene: NA; V gene: TRBV5-1; clone size: once; CDR3 length: 15; CDR3 DNA: TGCGCCAGCTACGAAAATCCAGACGCTACCTACGAGCAGTACTTC; CDR3 protein: CASYENPDATYEQYF
J gene: TRBJ2-5; D gene: TRBD1; V gene: TRBV7-9; clone size: NA; CDR3 length: 14; CDR3 DNA: TGTGCCAGTCCCGGGACAGGGGGCCAAGAGACCCAGTACTTC; CDR3 protein: CASPGTGGQETQYF
J gene: TRBJ2-6; D gene: NA; V gene: TRBV9; clone size: NA; CDR3 length: 14; CDR3 DNA: TGTGCCAGCAGCGTAGGAAACTCGGCCAACGTCCTGACTTTC; CDR3 protein: CASSVGNSANVLTF
J gene: TRBJ2-1; D gene: NA; V gene: TRBV6-4; clone size: NA; CDR3 length: 16; CDR3 DNA: TGTGCCAGCAGTCCCCGTTCGGGGGAGCGGTACAATGAGCAGTTCTTC; CDR3 protein: CASSPRSGERYNEQFF
J gene: TRBJ2-1; D gene: NA; V gene: TRBV4-1; clone size: NA; CDR3 length: 14; CDR3 DNA: TGCGCCAGCAGCGGAAGGGTTAGCGACAATGAGCAGTTCTTC; CDR3 protein: CASSGRVSDNEQFF
J gene: TRBJ2-6; D gene: NA; V gene: TRBV9; clone size: NA; CDR3 length: 19; CDR3 DNA: TGTGCCAGCAGCACTCCACACAGGGCGGGAAGCTCTGGGGCCAACGTCCTGACTTTC; CDR3 protein: CASSTPHRAGSSGANVLTF
J gene: TRBJ2-1; D gene: TRBD2; V gene: TRBV9; clone size: NA; CDR3 length: 16; CDR3 DNA: TGTGCCAGCAGCGTAGCTAAGCGGGGGGGGTCCGGTGAGCAGTTCTTC; CDR3 protein: CASSVAKRGGSGEQFF
J gene: TRBJ2-7; D gene: TRBD2; V gene: TRBV4-3; clone size: NA; CDR3 length: 15; CDR3 DNA: TGCGCCAGCAGCGTCGGGACTAGCGGAGCCTACGAGCAGTACTTC; CDR3 protein: CASSVGTSGAYEQYF
J gene: TRBJ2-7; D gene: NA; V gene: TRBV2; clone size: once; CDR3 length: 13; CDR3 DNA: TGTGCCAGCACTTCGGGCCTGAACTACGAGCAGTACTTC; CDR3 protein: CASTSGLNYEQYF
J gene: TRBJ1-1; D gene: TRBD1; V gene: TRBV7-9; clone size: NA; CDR3 length: 15; CDR3 DNA: TGTGCCAGCAGCTCGGGACAGGGCCGGGACACTGAAGCTTTCTTT; CDR3 protein: CASSSGQGRDTEAFF
J gene: TRBJ2-1; D gene: NA; V gene: TRBV7-6; clone size: NA; CDR3 length: 16; CDR3 DNA: TGTGCCAGCAGCTTACGGGAGACTAACTCCTACAATGAGCAGTTCTTC; CDR3 protein: CASSLRETNSYNEQFF
J gene: TRBJ1-2; D gene: TRBD1; V gene: TRBV10-2; clone size: NA; CDR3 length: 13; CDR3 DNA: TGCGCCAGCAGTGAGGACAGGGTTGATGGCTACACCTTC; CDR3 protein: CASSEDRVDGYTF
J gene: TRBJ1-2; D gene: NA; V gene: TRBV5-1; clone size: NA; CDR3 length: 14; CDR3 DNA: TGCGCCAGCACCCTGGACAGCCCTAACTATGGCTACACCTTC; CDR3 protein: CASTLDSPNYGYTF
J gene: TRBJ1-5; D gene: NA; V gene: TRBV11-2; clone size: NA; CDR3 length: 15; CDR3 DNA: TGTGCCAGCAGCTTATATGGGGGGAGGGATCAGCCCCAGCATTTT; CDR3 protein: CASSLYGGRDQPQHF
J gene: TRBJ2-1; D gene: TRBD2; V gene: TRBV7-9; clone size: NA; CDR3 length: 16; CDR3 DNA: TGTGCCAGCAGCTTCCCCTCCGGGACTACATACAATGAGCAGTTCTTC; CDR3 protein: CASSFPSGTTYNEQFF
J gene: TRBJ2-7; D gene: NA; V gene: TRBV6-5; clone size: NA; CDR3 length: 14; CDR3 DNA: NA; CDR3 protein: CASSYTVFLYEQYF
J gene: TRBJ2-7; D gene: NA; V gene: TRBV27; clone size: NA; CDR3 length: 14; CDR3 DNA: TGTGCCAGCAGTTTATCCAGCTACTCCTACGAGCAGTACTTC; CDR3 protein: CASSLSSYSYEQYF
J gene: TRBJ1-2; D gene: NA; V gene: TRBV9; clone size: few; CDR3 length: 12; CDR3 DNA: TGTGCCAGCAGCGTAAACGACTATGGCTACACCTTC; CDR3 protein: CASSVNDYGYTF
J gene: TRBJ2-2; D gene: NA; V gene: TRBV6-6; clone size: NA; CDR3 length: 12; CDR3 DNA: TGTGCCAGCAGCCAACTAGGCGGGGAGCTGTTTTTT; CDR3 protein: CASSQLGGELFF
J gene: TRBJ1-4; D gene: NA; V gene: TRBV4-1; clone size: NA; CDR3 length: 14; CDR3 DNA: TGCGCCAGCAGCAAGGTCGCAACTAATGAAAAACTGTTTTTT; CDR3 protein: CASSKVATNEKLFF
J gene: TRBJ2-7; D gene: NA; V gene: TRBV4-3; clone size: NA; CDR3 length: 14; CDR3 DNA: TGCGCCAGCAGCCAGGGGACTTTTTCCTACGAGCAGTACTTC; CDR3 protein: CASSQGTFSYEQYF
J gene: TRBJ1-1; D gene: NA; V gene: TRBV28; clone size: NA; CDR3 length: 14; CDR3 DNA: TGTGCCAGCAGTAACGCCCCAGGGAGAACTGAAGCTTTCTTT; CDR3 protein: CASSNAPGRTEAFF
J gene: TRBJ1-4; D gene: NA; V gene: TRBV29-1; clone size: NA; CDR3 length: 14; CDR3 DNA: TGCAGCGTTGATCTGGGGGTTGATAATGAAAAACTGTTTTTT; CDR3 protein: CSVDLGVDNEKLFF